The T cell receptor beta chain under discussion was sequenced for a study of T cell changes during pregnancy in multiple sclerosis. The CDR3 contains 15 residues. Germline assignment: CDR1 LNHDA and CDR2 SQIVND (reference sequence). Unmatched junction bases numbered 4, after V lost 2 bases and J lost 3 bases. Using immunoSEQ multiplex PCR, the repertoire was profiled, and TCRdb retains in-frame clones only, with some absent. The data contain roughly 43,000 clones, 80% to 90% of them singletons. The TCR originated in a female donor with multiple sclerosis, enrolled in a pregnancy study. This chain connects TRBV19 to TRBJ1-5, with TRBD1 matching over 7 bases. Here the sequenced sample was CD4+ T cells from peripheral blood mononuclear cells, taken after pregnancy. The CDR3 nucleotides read TGTGCCAGTAGTATAATCAGGGGGTACAATCAGCCCCAGCATTTT. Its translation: CASSIIRGYNQPQHF.